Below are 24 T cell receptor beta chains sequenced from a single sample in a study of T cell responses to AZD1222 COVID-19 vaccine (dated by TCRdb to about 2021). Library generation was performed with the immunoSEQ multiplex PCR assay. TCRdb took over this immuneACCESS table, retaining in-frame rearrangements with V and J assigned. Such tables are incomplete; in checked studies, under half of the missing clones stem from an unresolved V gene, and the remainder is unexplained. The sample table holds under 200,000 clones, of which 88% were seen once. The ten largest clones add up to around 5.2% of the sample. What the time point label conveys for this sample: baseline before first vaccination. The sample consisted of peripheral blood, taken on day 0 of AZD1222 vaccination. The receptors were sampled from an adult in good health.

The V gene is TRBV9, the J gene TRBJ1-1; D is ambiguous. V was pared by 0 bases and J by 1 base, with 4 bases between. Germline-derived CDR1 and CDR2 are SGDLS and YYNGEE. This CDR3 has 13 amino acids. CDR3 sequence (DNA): TGTGCCAGCAGCGTAGTGTCGAACACTGAAGCTTTCTTT. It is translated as CASSVVSNTEAFF.

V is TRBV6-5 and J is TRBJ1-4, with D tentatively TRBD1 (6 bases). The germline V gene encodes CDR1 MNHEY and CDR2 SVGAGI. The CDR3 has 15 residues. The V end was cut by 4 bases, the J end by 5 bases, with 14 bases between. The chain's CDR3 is CASSWRPGTNEKLFF. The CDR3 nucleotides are TGTGCCAGCAGTTGGAGACCGGGGACAAATGAAAAACTGTTTTTT.

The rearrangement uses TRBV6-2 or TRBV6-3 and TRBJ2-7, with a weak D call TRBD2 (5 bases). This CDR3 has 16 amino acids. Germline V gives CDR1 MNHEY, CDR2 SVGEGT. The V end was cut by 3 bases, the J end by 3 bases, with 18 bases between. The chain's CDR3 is CASSYRLGDDNYEQYF. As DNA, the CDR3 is TGTGCCAGCAGTTATAGGCTGGGAGATGATAACTACGAGCAGTACTTC.

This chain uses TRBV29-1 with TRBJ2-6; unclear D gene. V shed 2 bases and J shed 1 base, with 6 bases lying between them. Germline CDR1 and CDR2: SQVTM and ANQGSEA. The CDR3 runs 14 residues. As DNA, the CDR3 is TGCAGCGTTGAATACCCATCTGGGGCCAACGTCCTGACTTTC. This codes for CSVEYPSGANVLTF.

In nucleotides, the CDR3 is TGTGCCAGCAGCAGACAGGGGGGAAATTCACCCCTCCACTTT. It is translated as CASSRQGGNSPLHF. The genes are TRBV27 and TRBJ1-6; 9 nucleotides match TRBD1. The germline gives CDR1 MNHEY, CDR2 SMNVEV (reference sequence). The length of the CDR3 is 14 residues. After removal of 6 bases from V and 7 bases from J, the junction contained 4 bases not matched to a gene.

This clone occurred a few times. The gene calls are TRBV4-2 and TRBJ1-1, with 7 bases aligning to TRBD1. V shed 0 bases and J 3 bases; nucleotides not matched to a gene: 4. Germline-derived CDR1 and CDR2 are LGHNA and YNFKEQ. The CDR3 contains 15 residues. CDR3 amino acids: CASSQDPRGDTEAFF. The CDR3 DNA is TGTGCCAGCAGCCAAGATCCCAGGGGGGACACTGAAGCTTTCTTT.

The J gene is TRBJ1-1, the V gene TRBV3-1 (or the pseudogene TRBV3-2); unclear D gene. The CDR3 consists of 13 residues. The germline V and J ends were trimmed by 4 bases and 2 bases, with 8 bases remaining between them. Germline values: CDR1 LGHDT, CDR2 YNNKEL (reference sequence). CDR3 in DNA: TGTGCCAGCAGCCCCCAGCCCAACACTGAAGCTTTCTTT. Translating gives CASSPQPNTEAFF.

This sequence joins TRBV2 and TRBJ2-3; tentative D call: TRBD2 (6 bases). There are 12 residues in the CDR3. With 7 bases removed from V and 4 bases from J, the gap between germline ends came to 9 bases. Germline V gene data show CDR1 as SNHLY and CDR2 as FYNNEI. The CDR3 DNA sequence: TGTGCCAGCAAGGAGGGACCAGATACGCAGTATTTT. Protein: CASKEGPDTQYF.

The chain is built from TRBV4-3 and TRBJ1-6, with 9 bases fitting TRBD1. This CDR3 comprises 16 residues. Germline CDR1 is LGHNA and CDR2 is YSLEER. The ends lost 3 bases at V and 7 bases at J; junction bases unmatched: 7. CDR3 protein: CASSQLQGALNSPLHF. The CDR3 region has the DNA TGCGCCAGCAGCCAGTTACAGGGGGCTTTAAATTCACCCCTCCACTTT.

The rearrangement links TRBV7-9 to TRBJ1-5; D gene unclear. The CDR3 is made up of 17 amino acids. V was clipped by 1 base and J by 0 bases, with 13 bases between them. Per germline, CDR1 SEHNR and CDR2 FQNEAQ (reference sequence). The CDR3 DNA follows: TGTGCCAGCAGCTTAGGAGGGTTGGTTAATAGCAATCAGCCCCAGCATTTT. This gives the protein CASSLGGLVNSNQPQHF.

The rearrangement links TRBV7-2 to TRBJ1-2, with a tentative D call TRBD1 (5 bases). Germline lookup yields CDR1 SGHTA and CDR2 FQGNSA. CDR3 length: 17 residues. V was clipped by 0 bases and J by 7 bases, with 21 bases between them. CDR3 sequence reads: CASSLAMAGLREGGYTF. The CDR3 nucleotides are TGTGCCAGCAGCTTAGCGATGGCGGGGCTAAGGGAGGGTGGCTACACCTTC.

The CDR3 DNA follows: TGCAGCGTCCCGACAGGGACAGTAACTACCGGGGAGCTGTTTTTT. It encodes CSVPTGTVTTGELFF. J is TRBJ2-2 and V is TRBV29-1; 7 positions agree with TRBD1. V gave up 6 bases and J gave up 5 bases; unmatched junction bases: 12. Germline CDR1 and CDR2: SQVTM and ANQGSEA. This CDR3 spans 15 amino acids.

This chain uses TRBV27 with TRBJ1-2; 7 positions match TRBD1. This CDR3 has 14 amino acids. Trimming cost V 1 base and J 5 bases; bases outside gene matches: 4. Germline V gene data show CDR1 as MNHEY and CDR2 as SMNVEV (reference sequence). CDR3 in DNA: TGTGCCAGCAGTTTATACGGACAGGCTTATGGCTACACCTTC. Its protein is CASSLYGQAYGYTF.

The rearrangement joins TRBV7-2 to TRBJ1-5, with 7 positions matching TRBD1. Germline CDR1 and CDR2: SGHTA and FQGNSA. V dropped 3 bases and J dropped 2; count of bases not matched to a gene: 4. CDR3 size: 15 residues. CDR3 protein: CASSFTGARNQPQHF. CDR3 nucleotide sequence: TGTGCCAGCAGCTTTACAGGGGCGCGCAATCAGCCCCAGCATTTT.

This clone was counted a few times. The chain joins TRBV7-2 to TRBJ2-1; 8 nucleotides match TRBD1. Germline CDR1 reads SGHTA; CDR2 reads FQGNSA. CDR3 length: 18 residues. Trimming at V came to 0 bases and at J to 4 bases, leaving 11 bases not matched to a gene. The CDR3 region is CASSLASRIQGAYNEQFF. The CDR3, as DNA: TGTGCCAGCAGCTTAGCGTCCCGGATCCAGGGGGCGTACAATGAGCAGTTCTTC.

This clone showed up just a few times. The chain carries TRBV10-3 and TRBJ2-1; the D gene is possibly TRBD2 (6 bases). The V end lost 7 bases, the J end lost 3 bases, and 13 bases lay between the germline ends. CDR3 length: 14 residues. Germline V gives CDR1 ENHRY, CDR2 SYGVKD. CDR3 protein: CAINRDSLYNEQFF. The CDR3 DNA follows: TGTGCCATCAACCGGGACTCCCTCTACAATGAGCAGTTCTTC.

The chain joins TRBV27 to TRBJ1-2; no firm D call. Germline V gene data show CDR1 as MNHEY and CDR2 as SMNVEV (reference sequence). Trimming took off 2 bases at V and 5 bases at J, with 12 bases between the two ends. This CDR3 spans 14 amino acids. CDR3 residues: CASSLGPASYGYTF. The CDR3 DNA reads TGTGCCAGCAGTTTAGGGCCAGCCTCTTATGGCTACACCTTC.

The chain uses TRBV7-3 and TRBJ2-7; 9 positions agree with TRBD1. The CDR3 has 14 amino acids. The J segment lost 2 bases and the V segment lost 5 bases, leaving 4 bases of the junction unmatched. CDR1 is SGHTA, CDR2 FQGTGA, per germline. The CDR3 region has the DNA TGTGCCAGCAGCCCCGGGACAGGGCCCTACGAGCAGTACTTC. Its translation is CASSPGTGPYEQYF.

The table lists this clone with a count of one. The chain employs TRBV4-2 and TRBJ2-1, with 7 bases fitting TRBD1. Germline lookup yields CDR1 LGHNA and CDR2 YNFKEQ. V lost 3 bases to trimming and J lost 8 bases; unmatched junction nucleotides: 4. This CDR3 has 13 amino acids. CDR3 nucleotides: TGTGCCAGCAGCCATCGTACAGGGGATGAGCAGTTCTTC. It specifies CASSHRTGDEQFF.

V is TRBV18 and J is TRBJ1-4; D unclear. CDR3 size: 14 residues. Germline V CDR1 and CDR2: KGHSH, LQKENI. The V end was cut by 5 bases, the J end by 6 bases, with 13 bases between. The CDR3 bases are TGTGCCAGCTCAGAGTTGCGGAATGATGAAAAACTGTTTTTT. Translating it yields CASSELRNDEKLFF. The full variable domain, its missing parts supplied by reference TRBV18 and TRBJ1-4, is NAGVMQNPRHLVRRRGQEARLRCSPMKGHSHVYWYRQLPEEGLKFMVYLQKENIIDESGMPKERFSAEFPKEGPSILRIQQVVRGDSAAYFCASSELRNDEKLFFGSGTQLSVL.

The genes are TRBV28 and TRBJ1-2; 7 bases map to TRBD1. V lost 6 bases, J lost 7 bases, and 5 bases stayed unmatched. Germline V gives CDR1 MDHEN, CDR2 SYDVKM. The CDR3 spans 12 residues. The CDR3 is CASRRGRGGYTF. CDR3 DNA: TGTGCCAGCAGGAGGGGGCGGGGTGGCTACACCTTC.

The CDR3 spells CASSFVGWGAKGNQPQHF. The CDR3, as DNA: TGTGCCAGCAGTTTTGTGGGTTGGGGGGCTAAGGGCAATCAGCCCCAGCATTTT. The V gene is TRBV28, the J gene TRBJ1-5; D is perhaps TRBD1 (6 bases). Trimming took 3 bases from V and 2 from J, leaving 20 bases between them. The CDR3 totals 18 residues. CDR1 MDHEN and CDR2 SYDVKM come from the germline V gene.

The CDR3 reads CAWSVRRTGANEQFF. DNA of the CDR3: TGTGCCTGGAGTGTACGCAGGACAGGGGCCAATGAGCAGTTCTTC. V is TRBV30 and J is TRBJ2-1, with 9 bases aligning to TRBD1. Germline V gene sequence: CDR1 GTSNPN, CDR2 SVGIG (reference sequence). After removal of 0 bases from V and 6 bases from J, the junction contained 6 bases not matched to a gene. This CDR3 contains 15 residues.

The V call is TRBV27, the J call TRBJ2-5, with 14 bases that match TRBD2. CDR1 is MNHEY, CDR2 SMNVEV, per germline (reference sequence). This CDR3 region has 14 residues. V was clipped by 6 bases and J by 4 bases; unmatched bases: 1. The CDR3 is CASSGTSGRETQYF. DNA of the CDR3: TGTGCCAGCAGCGGGACTAGCGGGAGAGAGACCCAGTACTTC.